This TCR beta chain was identified during a study of cytomegalovirus exposure and HLA in healthy donors. CDR3 length equals 15 residues. From germline, CDR1 is MNHEY and CDR2 SMNVEV (reference sequence). V lost 6 bases, J lost 4 bases, and 18 bases lay in between. The PCR was carried out with 60 Vbeta primers and 13 Jbeta primers. Here immunoSEQ multiplex PCR was the method, and the copy in TCRdb shows in-frame clones only, minus some. The sample includes fewer than 150,000 clones, about 78% seen only once; the top ten take 1% to 1.5%. The sequenced sample was PBMCs. The receptor was derived from a man in his fifties or sixties in good health and CMV-seronegative. The V and J genes are TRBV27 and TRBJ2-5; perhaps TRBD2 as D (6 bases). DNA of the CDR3: TGTGCCAGCAGCTACGACGGGAGTAGGCGAGAGACCCAGTACTTC. It encodes CASSYDGSRRETQYF.